This TCR beta chain appears in the sequencing data of a study of blood T cell repertoires in COVID-19. As for the study in general: From the United States, Italy and Spain came samples of acute and convalescent COVID-19. Sample material is recorded as cDNA or gDNA derived from T cells, B-cell-depleted T cells, or PBMCs.

The CDR3 has 13 amino acids. J lost 5 bases, V lost 5 bases, and 7 bases had no gene match. The germline gives CDR1 SQVTM, CDR2 ANQGSEA. Per the authors' pipeline: Scientists estimated how many nucleated cells there were by amplifying reference gene primers. Produced via immunoSEQ multiplex PCR; TCRdb's table is partial and in-frame only. That table furnishes V, J and clone size, whereas the DNA furnished D and trimming. This sample has roughly 250,000 clones, with 85% to 90% found just once. Sequenced: peripheral blood. This TCR derives from a young man with acute or convalescent COVID-19. This chain joins TRBV29-1 and TRBJ2-7; 9 bases match TRBD1. The CDR3 loop is CSVRGQGSDEQYF. The CDR3 coding sequence is TGCAGCGTTCGTGGACAGGGGAGCGACGAGCAGTACTTC.